One sample yielded the 24 T cell receptor beta chains listed below, sequenced in a study of cytomegalovirus exposure and HLA in healthy donors. The PCR ran on 60 Vbeta and 13 Jbeta primers. Method: immunoSEQ multiplex PCR; TCRdb's copy keeps in-frame clones and lacks some. The table records roughly 57,000 clones, around 80% of them present only once. The sequenced sample consisted of PBMCs. Receptor source: a man aged 50 to 59 in good health and CMV-seronegative.

The CDR3 DNA reads TGTGCCAGCTCACCAGTGACAGGGGAGGGAAACATTCAGTACTTC. This sequence encodes CASSPVTGEGNIQYF. J is TRBJ2-4 and V is TRBV18; D is possibly TRBD1 (8 bases). Deletions cut 2 bases from V and 6 bases from J, with 14 bases between. The CDR3 consists of 15 residues. Germline values: CDR1 KGHSH, CDR2 LQKENI.

This sequence joins TRBV19 and TRBJ2-7; 8 bases line up with TRBD1. The ends lost 1 base at V and 0 bases at J; junction bases unmatched: 17. Germline lookup yields CDR1 LNHDA and CDR2 SQIVND (reference sequence). The CDR3 totals 20 residues. CDR3 DNA: TGTGCCAGTAGTATAGGCCCCCCGGACAGGGTTATTAGAGACTCCTACGAGCAGTACTTC. Translating gives CASSIGPPDRVIRDSYEQYF.

This rearrangement joins TRBV7-9 to TRBJ2-2; 10 bases agree with TRBD1. The germline gives CDR1 SEHNR, CDR2 FQNEAQ (reference sequence). This CDR3 has 15 residues. Trimming cost V 8 bases and J 6 bases; bases outside gene matches: 9. The CDR3 nucleotides are TGTGCCAGCTTAGCCCGGGACAGGGGCCCCGGGGAGCTGTTTTTT. Its protein is CASLARDRGPGELFF.

The chain links TRBV5-4 to TRBJ1-2; maybe TRBD1 (6 bases). The CDR3 runs 14 residues. V dropped 4 bases and J dropped 2 bases, with 12 bases sitting between them. Germline assignment: CDR1 SGHNT and CDR2 YYREEE (reference sequence). For the CDR3, the DNA is TGTGCCAGCAGCCCTGGAGGACAGAACTATGGCTACACCTTC. It encodes CASSPGGQNYGYTF.

V gene TRBV19 combines with J gene TRBJ1-2; 9 bases are a match to TRBD1. V was clipped by 3 bases and J by 7 bases; unmatched bases: 6. CDR1 and CDR2 (germline): LNHDA, SQIVND (reference sequence). The CDR3 runs to 14 residues. CDR3 protein: CASSIGTGSGGYTF. For the CDR3, the DNA is TGTGCCAGTAGTATTGGGACAGGGTCCGGTGGCTACACCTTC.

The V and J genes are TRBV11-2 and TRBJ2-5; TRBD2 agrees at 13 bases. After removal of 5 bases from V and 5 bases from J, the junction contained 5 bases not matched to a gene. CDR1 is SGHAT, CDR2 FQNNGV, per germline. The CDR3 totals 15 residues. CDR3: CASSLTSGGRETQYF. CDR3 coding DNA: TGTGCCAGCAGCCTGACTAGCGGGGGGCGGGAGACCCAGTACTTC.

The chain is built from TRBV10-3 and TRBJ2-7, with TRBD2 identical over 9 bases. Trimming took 7 bases from V and 2 from J; bases not matched to a gene: 15. The CDR3 runs 17 residues. In germline, CDR1 is ENHRY, CDR2 SYGVKD. The CDR3, as DNA: TGTGCCATCACCGACCTCGGGGGCAGCGGGGGGACCTACGAGCAGTACTTC. Translated: CAITDLGGSGGTYEQYF.

The chain combines TRBV7-2 with TRBJ2-3; TRBD1 matches at 11 bases. V trimming: 11 bases; J trimming: 1 base; junction bases outside the gene matches: 2. CDR3 length: 13 residues. Germline V gene sequence: CDR1 SGHTA, CDR2 FQGNSA. In nucleotides, the CDR3 is TGTGCCGGGACAGGGGGGGGCACAGATACGCAGTATTTT. This codes for CAGTGGGTDTQYF.

This clone appeared a single time. The chain is built from TRBV6-5 and TRBJ1-5; 7 nucleotides match TRBD1. Germline trimming cut 5 bases from V and 5 bases from J; bases unmatched to any gene: 6. The germline gives CDR1 MNHEY, CDR2 SVGAGI. The CDR3 is 14 residues long. Here the CDR3 reads CASSHRGTYQPQHF. The CDR3 DNA follows: TGTGCCAGCAGTCACAGGGGCACTTATCAGCCCCAGCATTTT.

The chain employs TRBV28 and TRBJ1-1; D ambiguous. The V gene lost 11 bases and the J gene lost 7 bases, with 14 bases spanning the gap. Per germline, CDR1 MDHEN and CDR2 SYDVKM. The CDR3 has 11 amino acids. In nucleotides, the CDR3 is TGTGCCTCCTCGGGTGTTCTTGAAGCTTTCTTT. It yields the protein CASSGVLEAFF. Full variable domain (rest looked up from reference TRBV28 and TRBJ1-1): DVKVTQSSRYLVKRTGEKVFLECVQDMDHENMFWYRQDPGLGLRLIYFSYDVKMKEKGDIPEGYSVSREKKERFSLILESASTNQTSMYLCASSGVLEAFFGQGTRLTVV.

This clone was seen a handful of times. This chain uses TRBV7-2 with TRBJ2-4, with D possibly matching TRBD2 (5 bases). The V end lost 2 bases, the J end lost 3 bases, and 8 bases lay between the germline ends. Germline CDR1 reads SGHTA; CDR2 reads FQGNSA. The CDR3 spans 14 residues. The CDR3 DNA is TGTGCCAGCAGCTTATTCCGGGACAAAAACATTCAGTACTTC. This encodes CASSLFRDKNIQYF.

This chain uses TRBV5-4 with TRBJ2-2; 8 nucleotides line up with TRBD2. The CDR3 spans 17 residues. J lost 4 bases, V lost 0 bases, and 8 bases had no gene match. Germline V CDR1 and CDR2: SGHNT, YYREEE (reference sequence). The CDR3 DNA reads TGTGCCAGCAGCTTGGCCAACGGGAGGGACGTCACCGGGGAGCTGTTTTTT. Residues: CASSLANGRDVTGELFF.

In this sample, this clone turned up once. The V and J genes are TRBV29-1 and TRBJ2-3; 7 bases align to TRBD1. The CDR3 is made up of 12 amino acids. Germline-derived CDR1 and CDR2 are SQVTM and ANQGSEA. The CDR3 coding sequence is TGCAGAATACAGGGGAGTGCAGATACGCAGTATTTT. Translating it yields CRIQGSADTQYF.

The chain has TRBV11-2 and TRBJ2-6; no clear D. The length of the CDR3 is 15 residues. Germline assignment: CDR1 SGHAT and CDR2 FQNNGV. Trimming pared 5 bases from V and 0 bases from J, leaving 8 bases between. The CDR3 spells CASSNQRSGANVLTF. In DNA, the CDR3 is TGTGCCAGCAGCAATCAGCGCTCTGGGGCCAACGTCCTGACTTTC.

The chain uses TRBV6-1 and TRBJ1-6; the D gene is possibly TRBD1 (6 bases). Germline V gene sequence: CDR1 MNHNS, CDR2 SASEGT. Trimming shortened V by 3 bases and J by 4 bases, and 19 bases separated the two germline ends. This CDR3 has 18 residues. The CDR3 protein is CASSESRVGRGYNSPLHF. CDR3 nucleotides: TGTGCCAGCAGTGAGTCTAGAGTGGGCAGGGGATATAATTCACCCCTCCACTTT.

The chain has TRBV9 and TRBJ1-5; tentative D call: TRBD1 (5 bases). The CDR3 is 17 amino acids. The germline CDR1 and CDR2 sequences are SGDLS and YYNGEE. The V end was cut by 2 bases, the J end by 0 bases, with 15 bases between. The CDR3 region is CASSVDPTANSNQPQHF. For the CDR3, the DNA is TGTGCCAGCAGCGTCGACCCGACAGCGAATAGCAATCAGCCCCAGCATTTT.

This clone was seen a few times. The J gene is TRBJ2-2, the V gene TRBV6-1, with 7 bases matching TRBD1. The germline V gene has CDR1 MNHNS and CDR2 SASEGT. The CDR3 has 14 amino acids. Losses at the gene ends were 11 bases for V and 5 bases for J; bases not matched to a gene: 11. The CDR3 DNA reads as TGTGCCTGTAGCATAGGGGGCAGGACCGGGGAGCTGTTTTTT. Protein product: CACSIGGRTGELFF.

This clone came up a few times. The genes are TRBV11-2 and TRBJ1-3, with D possibly being TRBD1 (5 bases). The CDR3 runs to 16 residues. Per the germline V gene, CDR1 is SGHAT and CDR2 is FQNNGV. Trimming removed 3 bases from V and 0 bases from J, with 12 bases in between. DNA of the CDR3: TGTGCCAGCAGCTTGGGGGGAACGGGCTCTGGAAACACCATATATTTT. Translation gives CASSLGGTGSGNTIYF.

In its sample, this clone was seen a few times. J is TRBJ2-1 and V is TRBV30, with 7 bases matching TRBD2. V shed 4 bases and J 4 bases; nucleotides not matched to a gene: 7. In germline, CDR1 is GTSNPN, CDR2 SVGIG (reference sequence). This CDR3 comprises 14 residues. The CDR3 sequence is CAWNRGGGYNEQFF. DNA of the CDR3: TGTGCCTGGAATAGGGGCGGGGGATACAATGAGCAGTTCTTC.

The chain recombines TRBV29-1 with TRBJ1-1; D remains ambiguous. Trimming removed 4 bases at V and 4 bases at J, with 10 bases between. This CDR3 comprises 12 residues. The germline gives CDR1 SQVTM, CDR2 ANQGSEA. CDR3 bases: TGCAGCGTTGCGGTCATAGCCACTGAAGCTTTCTTT. Amino acid sequence: CSVAVIATEAFF.

This clone was counted between two and nine times. CDR3 in amino acids: CASSTSFREKLFF. CDR3 nucleotides: TGTGCCAGTAGTACCTCTTTCCGGGAAAAACTGTTTTTT. The V gene is TRBV19, the J gene TRBJ1-4; unclear D gene. This CDR3 comprises 13 residues. Germline V gene lookup returns CDR1 LNHDA and CDR2 SQIVND (reference sequence). V was clipped by 4 bases and J by 8 bases, with 11 bases between them.

This chain joins TRBV5-1 and TRBJ2-3; 8 nucleotides match TRBD2. This CDR3 is 16 amino acids long. Per germline, CDR1 SGHRS and CDR2 YFSETQ. V dropped 4 bases and J dropped 3; count of bases not matched to a gene: 10. The CDR3 loop reads CASSPIISGETDTQYF. DNA for the CDR3: TGCGCCAGCAGCCCGATAATTAGCGGGGAAACAGATACGCAGTATTTT.

The genes are TRBV6-1 and TRBJ2-3; D unresolved. V lost 7 bases to trimming and J lost 6 bases, with 8 bases between them. Germline loops: CDR1 MNHNS, CDR2 SASEGT. CDR3 length: 11 amino acids. DNA of the CDR3: TGTGCCAGCACCGCGTCGGATACGCAGTATTTT. Encoded protein: CASTASDTQYF.

This rearrangement joins TRBV6-1 to TRBJ1-1; possible D gene TRBD1, 6 bases. The CDR3 loop spans 15 amino acids. V was cut by 6 bases and J by 0 bases, with 14 bases left in between. The germline CDR1 and CDR2 sequences are MNHNS and SASEGT. The CDR3 region is CASRQGPTLNTEAFF. For the CDR3, the DNA is TGTGCCAGCAGACAGGGACCTACATTGAACACTGAAGCTTTCTTT.